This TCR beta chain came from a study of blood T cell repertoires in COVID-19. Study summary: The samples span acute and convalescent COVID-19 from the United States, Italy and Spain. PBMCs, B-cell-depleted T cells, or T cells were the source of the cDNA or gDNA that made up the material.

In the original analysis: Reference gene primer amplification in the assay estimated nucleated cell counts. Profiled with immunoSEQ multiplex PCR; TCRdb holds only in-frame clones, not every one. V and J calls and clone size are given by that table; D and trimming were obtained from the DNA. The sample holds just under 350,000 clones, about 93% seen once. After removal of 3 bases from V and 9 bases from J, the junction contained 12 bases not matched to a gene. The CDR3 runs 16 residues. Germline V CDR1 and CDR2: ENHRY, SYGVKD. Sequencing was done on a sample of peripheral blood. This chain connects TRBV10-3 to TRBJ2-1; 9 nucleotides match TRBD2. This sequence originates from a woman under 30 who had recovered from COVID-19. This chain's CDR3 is CAISEIQAGGRGEQFF. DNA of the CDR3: TGTGCCATCAGTGAAATCCAAGCGGGAGGCCGAGGTGAGCAGTTCTTC.